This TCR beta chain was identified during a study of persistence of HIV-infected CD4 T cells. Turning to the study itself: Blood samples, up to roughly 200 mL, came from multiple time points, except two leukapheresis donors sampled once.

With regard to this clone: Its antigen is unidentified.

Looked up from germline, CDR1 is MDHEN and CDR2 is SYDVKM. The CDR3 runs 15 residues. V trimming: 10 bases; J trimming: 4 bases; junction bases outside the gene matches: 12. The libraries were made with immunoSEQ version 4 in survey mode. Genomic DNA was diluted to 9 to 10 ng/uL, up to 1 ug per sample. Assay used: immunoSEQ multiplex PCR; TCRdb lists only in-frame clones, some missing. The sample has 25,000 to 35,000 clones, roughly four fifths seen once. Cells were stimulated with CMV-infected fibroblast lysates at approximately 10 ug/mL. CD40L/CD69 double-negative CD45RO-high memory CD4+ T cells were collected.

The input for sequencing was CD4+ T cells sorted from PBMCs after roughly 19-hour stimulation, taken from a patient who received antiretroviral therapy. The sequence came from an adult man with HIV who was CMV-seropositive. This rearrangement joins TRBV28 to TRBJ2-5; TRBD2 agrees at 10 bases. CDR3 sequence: CATGRSGGAVETQYF. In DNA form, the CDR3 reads TGTGCCACCGGCCGAAGCGGGGGGGCCGTAGAGACCCAGTACTTC.